This T cell receptor (beta chain) was identified during a study of blood T cell repertoires in COVID-19. TCRdb's table, derived via immunoSEQ multiplex PCR, lists solely in-frame clones and lacks some. Of about 26,000 clones listed, roughly 87% were seen once; the top ten hold approximately 13%. Germline CDR1 is ENHRY and CDR2 is SYGVKD. The V and J ends lost 0 bases and 4 bases respectively, with 9 bases between them. The CDR3 runs 14 residues. This TCR was sampled from a human donor in a cohort sampled during active COVID-19. The donor label of this sample is uncertain. The sample was peripheral blood. The genes are TRBV10-3 and TRBJ1-2; weak D call: TRBD1 (5 bases). The CDR3 loop reads CAISESGGAYGYTF. In nucleotides, the CDR3 is TGTGCCATCAGTGAGTCTGGAGGGGCCTATGGCTACACCTTC.